The clone carrying this T cell receptor beta chain has at least ten counts. Its antigen is undetermined. Using its own MiXCR run on the 5' RACE reads, TCRdb lists one record per CDR3 protein. The sample records about 360,000 distinct CDR3 sequences, over 5% being singletons. This CDR3 contains 19 residues. V lost 1 base to trimming and J lost 0 bases; unmatched junction nucleotides: 13. Germline CDR1 SGHRS, CDR2 YFSETQ. The data were taken from a study of T cells after yellow fever vaccination. Broader study findings: Reappearing after the booster were most of the clones from primary vaccination (approximately 96% CD4, around 88% CD8).

The TCR was taken from a man aged 25-45 years who received the YFV17D yellow fever vaccine. Sequencing was performed on PBMCs, taken 5 days after the yellow fever booster vaccination. This chain links TRBV5-1 with TRBJ2-7; 10 positions match TRBD1. CDR3 sequence reads: CASSLSPTGGAFSSYEQYF. CDR3 nucleotide sequence: TGCGCCAGCAGCTTGTCCCCGACAGGGGGCGCGTTCAGCTCCTACGAGCAGTACTTC.